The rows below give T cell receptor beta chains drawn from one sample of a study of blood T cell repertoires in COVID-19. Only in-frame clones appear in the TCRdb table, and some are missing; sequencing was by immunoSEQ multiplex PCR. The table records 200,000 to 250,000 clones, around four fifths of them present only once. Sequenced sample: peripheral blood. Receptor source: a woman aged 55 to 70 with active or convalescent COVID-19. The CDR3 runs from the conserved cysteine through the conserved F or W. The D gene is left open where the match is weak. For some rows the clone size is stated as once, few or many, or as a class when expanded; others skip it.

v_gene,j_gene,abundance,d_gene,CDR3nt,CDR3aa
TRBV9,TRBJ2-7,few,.,TGTGCCAGCAGCGTGGGAGGTGACCCCTACGAGCAGTACTTC,CASSVGGDPYEQYF
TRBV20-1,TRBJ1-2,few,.,TGCAGTGCTAGTGACGGACACAATATCTATGGCTACACCTTC,CSASDGHNIYGYTF
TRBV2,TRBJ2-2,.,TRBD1,TGTGCCAGCAGCGAGGGGACAGGGGGGAACACCGGGGAGCTGTTTTTT,CASSEGTGGNTGELFF
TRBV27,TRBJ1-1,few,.,TGTGCCAGCAGTTCCTTCGCGGGTTGGGACACTGAAGCTTTCTTT,CASSSFAGWDTEAFF
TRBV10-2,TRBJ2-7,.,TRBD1,TGCGCCAGCAGGGCCGGGACAGGGGGCTTCGAGCAGTACTTC,CASRAGTGGFEQYF
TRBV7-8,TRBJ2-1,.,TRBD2,TGTGCCAGCAGCCCCGGACTAGCGGGGGGCTTCTACAATGAGCAGTTCTTC,CASSPGLAGGFYNEQFF
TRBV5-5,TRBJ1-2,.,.,TGTGCCAGCTCCGAGGACAGTTTCTATGGCTACACCTTC,CASSEDSFYGYTF
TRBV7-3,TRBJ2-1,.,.,TGTGCCAGCAGCTTAAGAGCGGCTAAGGGCAATGAGCAGTTCTTC,CASSLRAAKGNEQFF
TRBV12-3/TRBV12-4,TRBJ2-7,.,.,TGTGCCAGCAGTTTAGGTATCTCCTACGAGCAGTACTTC,CASSLGISYEQYF
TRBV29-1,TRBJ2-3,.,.,TGCAGCGTCCGAGGGCAGTACACAGATACGCAGTATTTT,CSVRGQYTDTQYF
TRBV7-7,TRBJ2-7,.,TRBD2,TGTGCTAGCAGCCGAGAGCGGGGTTCCTACGAGCAGTACTTC,CASSRERGSYEQYF
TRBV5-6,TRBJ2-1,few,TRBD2,TGTGCCAGCAGCCTAGGGACTAGCGGGAGCAATGAGCAGTTCTTC,CASSLGTSGSNEQFF
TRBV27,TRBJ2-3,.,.,TGTGCCAGCAGCCGCGGGTTAGCGACCGCAGATACGCAGTATTTT,CASSRGLATADTQYF
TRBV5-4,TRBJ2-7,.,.,TGTGCCAGCAGCTCGTTTAGGGGTTTAGGCCGGGGGAATGAGTACTTC,CASSSFRGLGRGNEYF
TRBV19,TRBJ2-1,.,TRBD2,TGTGCCAGTAGCCAACTAGCGGGAGGGGGTGAGCAGTTCTTC,CASSQLAGGGEQFF
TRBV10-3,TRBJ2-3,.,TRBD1,TGTGCCATCAGTTCAGACAGGGCGGATACGCAGTATTTT,CAISSDRADTQYF
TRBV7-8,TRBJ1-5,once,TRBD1,TGTGCCAGCAGCCCCTGGGACAGAGAATATAGCAATCAGCCCCAGCATTTT,CASSPWDREYSNQPQHF
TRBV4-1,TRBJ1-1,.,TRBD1,TGCGCCAGCAGCCCGGGACAGTTGAACACTGAAGCTTTCTTT,CASSPGQLNTEAFF
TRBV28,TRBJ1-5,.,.,TGTGCCAGCAGTTTAGCCCCGGACAGTTTTTATAGCAATCAGCCCCAGCATTTT,CASSLAPDSFYSNQPQHF
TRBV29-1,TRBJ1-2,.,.,TGCAGCGTTGAACAGGCCCAGGCATATGGCTACACCTTC,CSVEQAQAYGYTF
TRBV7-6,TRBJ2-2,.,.,TGTGCCAGCAGCCACGAAGGAGGGGCCGGGGAGCTGTTTTTT,CASSHEGGAGELFF
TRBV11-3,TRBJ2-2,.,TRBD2,TGTGCCAGCATGAAGAGGGGACTAGGGAACACCGGGGAGCTGTTTTTT,CASMKRGLGNTGELFF
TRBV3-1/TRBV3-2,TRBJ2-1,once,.,TGTGCCAGCAGCCAAGCTACAGGTAACTACAATGAGCAGTTCTTC,CASSQATGNYNEQFF
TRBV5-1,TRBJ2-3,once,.,TGCGCCAGCAGCGATCAAACTAGCACAGATACGCAGTATTTT,CASSDQTSTDTQYF
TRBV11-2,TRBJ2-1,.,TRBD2,TGTGCCAGCAGCTGGGAAGGACTAGCCTCCTACAATGAGCAGTTCTTC,CASSWEGLASYNEQFF
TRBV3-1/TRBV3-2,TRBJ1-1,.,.,TGTGCCAGCAGACGCGACAGCACTGAAGCTTTCTTT,CASRRDSTEAFF
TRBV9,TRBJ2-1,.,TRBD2,TGTGCCAGCAGCTCAAGGACTAGTCCTCGGTTTTTTGATGAGCAGTTCTTC,CASSSRTSPRFFDEQFF
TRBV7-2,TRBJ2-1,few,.,TGTGCCAGCAGCGAAAGACTGGGTGAGCAGTTCTTC,CASSERLGEQFF
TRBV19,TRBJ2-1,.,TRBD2,TGTGCCAGTAGCACCGGGGGGGCCTTAAATGAGCAGTTCTTC,CASSTGGALNEQFF
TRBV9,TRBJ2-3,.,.,TGTGCCAGCAGCGTAGGACATAACACAGATACGCAGTATTTT,CASSVGHNTDTQYF
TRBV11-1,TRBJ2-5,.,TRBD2,TGTGCCAGCAGCGAAGGACGGGGGGGACAAGAGACCCAGTACTTC,CASSEGRGGQETQYF
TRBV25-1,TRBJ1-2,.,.,TGTGCCAGCACGTCAAGGTTTGGGGCAGGCTACACCTTC,CASTSRFGAGYTF
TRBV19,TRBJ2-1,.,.,TGTGCCAGTAGTCGCTACAGGGTGAGTCTTAGGAATGAGCAGTTCTTC,CASSRYRVSLRNEQFF
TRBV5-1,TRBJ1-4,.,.,TGCGCCAGCAGCTTTGTAGTGGGTGGAGATGAAAAACTGTTTTTT,CASSFVVGGDEKLFF
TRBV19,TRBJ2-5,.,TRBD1,TGTGCCAGTAGTATGGGTTTGTCGCAGGGGGAAGAGACCCAGTACTTC,CASSMGLSQGEETQYF
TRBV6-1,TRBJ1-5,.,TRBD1,TGTGCCAGCAGTGACAGGACAGGATATCAGCCCCAGCATTTT,CASSDRTGYQPQHF
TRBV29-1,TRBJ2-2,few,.,TGCAGCGTTGACAGGGGGAACACCGGGGAGCTGTTTTTT,CSVDRGNTGELFF
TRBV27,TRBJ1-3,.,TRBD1,TGTGCCAGCAGTTTATCATCCTCCGGGACAGGGGGAGGTCGCATATATTTT,CASSLSSSGTGGGRIYF
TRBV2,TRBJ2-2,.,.,TGTGCCAGCAGAGGAGACGAGGCCGGGGAGCTGTTTTTT,CASRGDEAGELFF
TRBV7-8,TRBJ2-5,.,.,TGTGCCAGCAGCTTAGCGTTGCGGGAGACCCAGTACTTC,CASSLALRETQYF
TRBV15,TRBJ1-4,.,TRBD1,TGTGCCACCAGCATACAGGGGGCAACTAATGAAAAACTGTTTTTT,CATSIQGATNEKLFF
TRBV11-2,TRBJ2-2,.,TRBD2,TGTGCCAGCAGCCCCCGGACTAGGAGCAGCGCCGGGGAGCTGTTTTTT,CASSPRTRSSAGELFF
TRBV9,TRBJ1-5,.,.,TGTGCCAGCAGCGTAGATGCAGGGCATCAGCCCCAGCATTTT,CASSVDAGHQPQHF
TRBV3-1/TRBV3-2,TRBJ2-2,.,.,TGTGCCAGCAGCCAATACGGGGAGCTGTTTTTT,CASSQYGELFF
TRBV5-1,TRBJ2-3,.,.,TGCGCCAGCAGCTTGGTGGCAGGGGGGAAGGATACGCAGTATTTT,CASSLVAGGKDTQYF
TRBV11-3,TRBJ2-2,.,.,TGTGCCAGCAGCTTAGTTCCAGGGATGGCCGGGGAGCTGTTTTTT,CASSLVPGMAGELFF
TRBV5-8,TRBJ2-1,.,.,TGTGCCAGCAGCTTGGCCTCTCCCTACAATGAGCAGTTCTTC,CASSLASPYNEQFF
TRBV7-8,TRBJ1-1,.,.,TGTGCCAGCAGCTTAGTTGGAGGGTGGCGAAACACTGAAGCTTTCTTT,CASSLVGGWRNTEAFF
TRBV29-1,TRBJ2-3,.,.,TGCAGCGTTGAACCCATAGATACGCAGTATTTT,CSVEPIDTQYF
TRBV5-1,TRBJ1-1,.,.,TGCGCCAGCAGCTTGGGGCAGGGTTTTGACACTGAAGCTTTCTTT,CASSLGQGFDTEAFF
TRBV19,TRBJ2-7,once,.,TGTGCCAGTAGTCCCCGATCCAGGGGCGAGTACTACGAGCAGTACTTC,CASSPRSRGEYYEQYF
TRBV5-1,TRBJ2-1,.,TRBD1,TGCGCCAGCAGCTTGATGACAGGGGTGGACAATGAGCAGTTCTTC,CASSLMTGVDNEQFF
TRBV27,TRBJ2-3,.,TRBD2,TGTGCCAGCAGTTTAAGAGCGGGAGTAGGGACAGATACGCAGTATTTT,CASSLRAGVGTDTQYF